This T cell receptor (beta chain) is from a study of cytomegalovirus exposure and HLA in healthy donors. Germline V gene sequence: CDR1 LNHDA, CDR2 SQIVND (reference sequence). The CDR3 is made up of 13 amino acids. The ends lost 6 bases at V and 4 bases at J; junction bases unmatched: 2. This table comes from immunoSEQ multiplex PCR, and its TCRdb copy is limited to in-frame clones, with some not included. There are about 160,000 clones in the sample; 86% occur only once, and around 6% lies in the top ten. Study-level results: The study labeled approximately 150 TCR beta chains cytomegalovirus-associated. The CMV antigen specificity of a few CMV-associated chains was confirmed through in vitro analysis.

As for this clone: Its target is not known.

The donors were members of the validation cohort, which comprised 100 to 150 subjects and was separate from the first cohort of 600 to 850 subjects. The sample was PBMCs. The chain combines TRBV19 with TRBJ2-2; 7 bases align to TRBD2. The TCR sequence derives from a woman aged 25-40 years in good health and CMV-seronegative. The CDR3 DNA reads TGTGCCAGTAGCCAGCGGGGCACCGGGGAGCTGTTTTTT. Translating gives CASSQRGTGELFF.